The entry that follows covers one TCR beta chain sequence. The sample comes from a study of blood T cell repertoires in COVID-19. Study as a whole: Sources were T cells, B-cell-depleted T cells, or PBMCs; the material itself was cDNA or gDNA.

The authors' processing: Estimates of nucleated cell counts were drawn from the amplification of reference gene primers. Some clones are missing from TCRdb's copy, which holds only in-frame ones; the method was immunoSEQ multiplex PCR. V, J and clone size derive from that table, while D and trimming were established from the DNA sequence. The profile shows around 400,000 clones, 88% of them singletons. Germline CDR1 MNHEY, CDR2 SMNVEV (reference sequence). V dropped 10 bases and J dropped 3 bases, with 13 bases sitting between them. The CDR3 has 12 residues. The sample taken for sequencing was PBMCs or T cells enriched from blood (not recorded which). The chain uses TRBV27 and TRBJ2-7; D is perhaps TRBD1 (6 bases). This TCR derives from a woman aged 18-29 years who had been exposed to COVID-19. DNA of the CDR3: TGTGCCACTCGACAGGTGAGCTACGAGCAGTACTTC. Translation gives CATRQVSYEQYF.